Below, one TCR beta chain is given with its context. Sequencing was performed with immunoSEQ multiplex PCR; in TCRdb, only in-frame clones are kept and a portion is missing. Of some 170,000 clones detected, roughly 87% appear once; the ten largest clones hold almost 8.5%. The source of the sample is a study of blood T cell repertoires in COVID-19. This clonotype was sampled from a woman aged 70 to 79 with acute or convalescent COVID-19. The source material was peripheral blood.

The CDR3: CASSFSGGPYEQYF. The CDR3 bases are TGTGCCAGCAGCTTCTCGGGAGGGCCGTACGAGCAGTACTTC. The rearrangement joins TRBV7-2 to TRBJ2-7; 8 nucleotides line up with TRBD2. The junction had 5 bases not matched to a gene; V was cut back by 3 bases and J by 4 bases. CDR3 length equals 14 residues. CDR1 and CDR2 (germline): SGHTA, FQGNSA.